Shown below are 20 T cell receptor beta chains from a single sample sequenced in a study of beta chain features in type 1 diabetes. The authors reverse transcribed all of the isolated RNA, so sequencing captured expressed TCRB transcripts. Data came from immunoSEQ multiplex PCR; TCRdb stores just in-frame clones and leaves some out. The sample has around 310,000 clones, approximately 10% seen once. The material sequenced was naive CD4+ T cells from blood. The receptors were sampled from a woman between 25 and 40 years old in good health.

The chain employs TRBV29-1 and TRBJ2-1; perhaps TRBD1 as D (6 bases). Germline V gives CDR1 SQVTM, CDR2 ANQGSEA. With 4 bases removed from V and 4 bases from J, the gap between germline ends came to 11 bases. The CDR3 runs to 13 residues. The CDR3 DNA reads TGCAGCGTTGCGGACAGCCCTTACAATGAGCAGTTCTTC. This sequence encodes CSVADSPYNEQFF.

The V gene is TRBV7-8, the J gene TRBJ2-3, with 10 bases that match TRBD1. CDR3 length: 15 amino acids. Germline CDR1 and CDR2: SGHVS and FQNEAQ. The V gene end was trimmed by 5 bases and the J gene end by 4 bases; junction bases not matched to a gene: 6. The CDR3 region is CASSQPGQGPDTQYF. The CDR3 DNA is TGTGCCAGCAGCCAACCGGGACAGGGGCCAGATACGCAGTATTTT.

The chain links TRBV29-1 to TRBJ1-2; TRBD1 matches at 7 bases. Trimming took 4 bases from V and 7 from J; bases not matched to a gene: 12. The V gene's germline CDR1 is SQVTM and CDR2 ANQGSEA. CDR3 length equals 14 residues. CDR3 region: CSVGRTGSEGGYTF. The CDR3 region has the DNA TGCAGCGTTGGAAGGACAGGCTCCGAGGGTGGCTACACCTTC.

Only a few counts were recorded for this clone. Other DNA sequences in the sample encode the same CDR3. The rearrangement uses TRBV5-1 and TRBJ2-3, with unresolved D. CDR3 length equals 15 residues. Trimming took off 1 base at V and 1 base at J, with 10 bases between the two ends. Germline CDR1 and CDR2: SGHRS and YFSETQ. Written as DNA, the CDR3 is TGCGCCAGCAGCTTGACAGACGCTCGCACAGATACGCAGTATTTT. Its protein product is CASSLTDARTDTQYF.

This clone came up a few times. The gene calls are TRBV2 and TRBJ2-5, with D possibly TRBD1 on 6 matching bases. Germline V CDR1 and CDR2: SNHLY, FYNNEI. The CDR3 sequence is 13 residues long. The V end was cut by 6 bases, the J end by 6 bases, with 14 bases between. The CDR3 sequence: CASSPGRGKTQYF. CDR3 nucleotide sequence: TGTGCCAGCAGCCCGGGCAGGGGAAAGACCCAGTACTTC.

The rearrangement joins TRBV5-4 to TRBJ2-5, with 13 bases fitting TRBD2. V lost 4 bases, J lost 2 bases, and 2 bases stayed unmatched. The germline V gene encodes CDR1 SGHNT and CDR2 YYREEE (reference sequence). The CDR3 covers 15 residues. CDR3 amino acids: CASSPGLAGQETQYF. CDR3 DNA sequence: TGTGCCAGCAGCCCGGGACTAGCGGGGCAAGAGACCCAGTACTTC.

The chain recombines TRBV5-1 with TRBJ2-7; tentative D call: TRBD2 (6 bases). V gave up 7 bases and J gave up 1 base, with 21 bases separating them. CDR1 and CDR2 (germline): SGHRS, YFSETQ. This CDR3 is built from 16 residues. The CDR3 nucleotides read TGCGCCAGCCAGCTCGACCGCGGGACGAAGTCCTACGAGCAGTACTTC. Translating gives CASQLDRGTKSYEQYF.

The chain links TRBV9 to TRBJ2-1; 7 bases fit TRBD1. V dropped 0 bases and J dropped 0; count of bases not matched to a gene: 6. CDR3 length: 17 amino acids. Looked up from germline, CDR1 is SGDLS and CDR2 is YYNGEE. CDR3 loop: CASSVAGTVSSYNEQFF. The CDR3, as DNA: TGTGCCAGCAGCGTAGCTGGGACAGTTAGCTCCTACAATGAGCAGTTCTTC.

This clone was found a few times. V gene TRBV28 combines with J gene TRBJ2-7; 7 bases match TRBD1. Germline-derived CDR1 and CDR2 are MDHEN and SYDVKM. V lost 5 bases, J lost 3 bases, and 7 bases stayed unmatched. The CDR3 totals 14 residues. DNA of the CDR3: TGTGCCAGCAGTACCGGACAGGCACTCTACGAGCAGTACTTC. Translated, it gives CASSTGQALYEQYF.

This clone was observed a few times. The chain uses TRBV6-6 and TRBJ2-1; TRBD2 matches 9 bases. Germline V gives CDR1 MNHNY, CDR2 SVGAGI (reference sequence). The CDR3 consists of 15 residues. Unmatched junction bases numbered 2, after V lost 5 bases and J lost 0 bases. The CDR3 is CASSLAGSSYNEQFF. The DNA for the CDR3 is TGTGCCAGCAGTCTAGCGGGAAGCTCCTACAATGAGCAGTTCTTC.

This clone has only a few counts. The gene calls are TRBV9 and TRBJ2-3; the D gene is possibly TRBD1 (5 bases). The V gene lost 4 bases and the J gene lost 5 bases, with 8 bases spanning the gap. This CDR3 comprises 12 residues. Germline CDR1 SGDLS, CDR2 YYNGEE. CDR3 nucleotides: TGTGCCAGCAGCCCCCAGGGAGATACGCAGTATTTT. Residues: CASSPQGDTQYF.

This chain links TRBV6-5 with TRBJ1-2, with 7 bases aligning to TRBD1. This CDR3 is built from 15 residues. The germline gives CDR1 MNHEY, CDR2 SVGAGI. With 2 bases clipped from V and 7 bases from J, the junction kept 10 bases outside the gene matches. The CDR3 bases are TGTGCCAGCAGTTACCGTCGACAGGGCCTCTCTGGCTACACCTTC. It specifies CASSYRRQGLSGYTF.

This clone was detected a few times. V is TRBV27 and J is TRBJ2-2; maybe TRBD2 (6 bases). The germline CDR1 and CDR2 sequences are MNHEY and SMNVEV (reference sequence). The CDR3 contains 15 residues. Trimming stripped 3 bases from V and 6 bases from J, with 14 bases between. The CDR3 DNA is TGTGCCAGCAGTTTGACTAGTTTCGTTCCCGGGGAGCTGTTTTTT. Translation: CASSLTSFVPGELFF.

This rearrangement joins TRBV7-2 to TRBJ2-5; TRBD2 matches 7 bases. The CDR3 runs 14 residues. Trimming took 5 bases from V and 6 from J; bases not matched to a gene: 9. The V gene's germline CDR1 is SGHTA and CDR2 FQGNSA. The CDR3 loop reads CASSERTSRQTQYF. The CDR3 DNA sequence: TGTGCCAGCAGCGAGAGGACTAGTAGACAGACCCAGTACTTC.

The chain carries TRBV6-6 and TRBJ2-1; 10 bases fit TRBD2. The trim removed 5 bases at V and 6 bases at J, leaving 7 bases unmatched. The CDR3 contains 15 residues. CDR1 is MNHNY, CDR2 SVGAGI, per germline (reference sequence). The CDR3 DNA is TGTGCCAGCAGTGCGCGGCTAGCGGGAGTCAATGAGCAGTTCTTC. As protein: CASSARLAGVNEQFF.

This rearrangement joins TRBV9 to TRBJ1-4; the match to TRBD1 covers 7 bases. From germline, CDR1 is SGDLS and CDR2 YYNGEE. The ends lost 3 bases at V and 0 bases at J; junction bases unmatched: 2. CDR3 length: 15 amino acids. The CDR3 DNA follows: TGTGCCAGCAGCGGGGACAGCGCAACTAATGAAAAACTGTTTTTT. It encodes CASSGDSATNEKLFF.

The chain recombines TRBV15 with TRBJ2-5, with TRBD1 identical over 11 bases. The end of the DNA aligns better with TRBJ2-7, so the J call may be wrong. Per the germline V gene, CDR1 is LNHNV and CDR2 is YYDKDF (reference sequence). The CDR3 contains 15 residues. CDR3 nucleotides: TGTGCCACCAGCAGAGCCGGGACAGGGGGCTACGAGCAGTACTTC. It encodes CATSRAGTGGYEQYF.

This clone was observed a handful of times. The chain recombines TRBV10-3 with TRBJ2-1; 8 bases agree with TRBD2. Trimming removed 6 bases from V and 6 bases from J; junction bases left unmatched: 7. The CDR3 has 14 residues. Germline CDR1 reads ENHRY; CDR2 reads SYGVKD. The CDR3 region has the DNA TGTGCCATCAGCGGGGGACTAGGTGGCAATGAGCAGTTCTTC. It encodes CAISGGLGGNEQFF.

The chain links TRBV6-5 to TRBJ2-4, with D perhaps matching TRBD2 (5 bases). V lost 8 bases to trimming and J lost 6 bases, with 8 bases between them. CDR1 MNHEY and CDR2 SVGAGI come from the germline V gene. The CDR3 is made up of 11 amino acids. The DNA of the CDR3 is TGTGCCAGCGGGAGTGGAAACATTCAGTACTTC. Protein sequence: CASGSGNIQYF.

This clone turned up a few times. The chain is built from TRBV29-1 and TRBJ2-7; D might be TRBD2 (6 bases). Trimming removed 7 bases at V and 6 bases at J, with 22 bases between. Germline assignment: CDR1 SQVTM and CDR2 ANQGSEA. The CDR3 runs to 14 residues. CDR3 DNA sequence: TGCAGCGCACGGATGTACGGGGGTCAGGGCGAGCAGTACTTC. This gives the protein CSARMYGGQGEQYF.